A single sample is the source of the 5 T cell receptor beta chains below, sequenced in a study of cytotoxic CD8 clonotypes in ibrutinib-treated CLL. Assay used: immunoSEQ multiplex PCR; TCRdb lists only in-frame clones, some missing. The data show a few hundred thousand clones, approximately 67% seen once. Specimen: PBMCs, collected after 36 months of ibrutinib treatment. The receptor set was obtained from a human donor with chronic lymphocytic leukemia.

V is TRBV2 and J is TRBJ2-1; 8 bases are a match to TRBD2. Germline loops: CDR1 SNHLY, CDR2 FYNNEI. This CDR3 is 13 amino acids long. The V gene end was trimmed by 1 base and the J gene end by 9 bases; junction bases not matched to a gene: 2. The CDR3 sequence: CASSEVLAGEQFF. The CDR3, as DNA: TGTGCCAGCAGTGAAGTTCTAGCGGGTGAGCAGTTCTTC. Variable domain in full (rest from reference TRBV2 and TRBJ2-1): EPEVTQTPSHQVTQMGQEVILRCVPISNHLYFYWYRQILGQKVEFLVSFYNNEISEKSEIFDDQFSVERPDGSNFTLKIRSTKLEDSAMYFCASSEVLAGEQFFGPGTRLTVL.

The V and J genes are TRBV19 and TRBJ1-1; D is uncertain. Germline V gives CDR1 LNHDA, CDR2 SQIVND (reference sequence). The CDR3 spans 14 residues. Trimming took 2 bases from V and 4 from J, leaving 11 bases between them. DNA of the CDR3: TGTGCCAGTAGTATACGAGGCCTCCTCACTGAAGCTTTCTTT. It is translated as CASSIRGLLTEAFF. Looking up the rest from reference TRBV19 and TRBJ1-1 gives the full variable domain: DGGITQSPKYLFRKEGQNVTLSCEQNLNHDAMYWYRQDPGQGLRLIYYSQIVNDFQKGDIAEGYSVSREKKESFPLTVTSAQKNPTAFYLCASSIRGLLTEAFFGQGTRLTVV.

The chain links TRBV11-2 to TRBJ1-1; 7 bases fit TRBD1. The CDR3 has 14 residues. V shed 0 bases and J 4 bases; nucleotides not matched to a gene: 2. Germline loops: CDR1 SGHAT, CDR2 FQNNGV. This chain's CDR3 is CASSLDQGGTEAFF. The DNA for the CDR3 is TGTGCCAGCAGCTTAGACCAGGGGGGCACTGAAGCTTTCTTT.

The CDR3 DNA reads as TGCGCCAGCAGCCTACAGGGGGCGGGAATGAACACTGAAGCTTTCTTT. It codes for CASSLQGAGMNTEAFF. This chain joins TRBV5-1 and TRBJ1-1, with 9 bases aligning to TRBD1. This CDR3 region has 16 residues. Germline V CDR1 and CDR2: SGHRS, YFSETQ. The trim removed 4 bases at V and 0 bases at J, leaving 7 bases unmatched.

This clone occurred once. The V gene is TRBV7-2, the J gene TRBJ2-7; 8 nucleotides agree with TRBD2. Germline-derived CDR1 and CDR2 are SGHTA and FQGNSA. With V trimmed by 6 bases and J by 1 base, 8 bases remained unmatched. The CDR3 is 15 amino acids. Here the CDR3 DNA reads TGTGCCAGCAGGACGAGTCTAGCGGGTTCCTACGAGCAGTACTTC. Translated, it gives CASRTSLAGSYEQYF.